Reported below is one TCR beta chain. These data originate in a study of OX40 agonist ivuxolimab in advanced cancers. Study-wide background: Clinicians treated patients with ivuxolimab, an agonistic anti-OX40 (CD134) antibody.

The protocol was immunoSEQ multiplex PCR, while the TCRdb copy is restricted to in-frame clones and leaves out a portion. The table lists 60,000 to 100,000 clones, around 86% of them singletons, with approximately 0.5% in the top ten. Trimming took 6 bases from V and 1 from J, leaving 7 bases between them. Germline CDR1 is SQVTM and CDR2 is ANQGSEA. The CDR3 consists of 12 residues. The clonotype comes from an adult with an advanced solid tumor such as melanoma, head and neck, liver or kidney cancer. The V call is TRBV29-1, the J call TRBJ1-5; TRBD1 might be the D (5 bases). This material consisted of CD4+ or CD8+ T cells sorted from blood, taken in a trial of the OX40 agonist ivuxolimab. In nucleotides, the CDR3 is TGCAGCGTCCGGGACAGCAATCAGCCCCAGCATTTT. Protein product: CSVRDSNQPQHF. The entire variable domain, with the rest obtained from reference TRBV29-1 and TRBJ1-5, is as follows: SAVISQKPSRDICQRGTSLTIQCQVDSQVTMMFWYRQQPGQSLTLIATANQGSEATYESGFVIDKFPISRPNLTFSTLTVSNMSPEDSSIYLCSVRDSNQPQHFGDGTRLSIL.